The 3 T cell receptor beta chains below come from one sample, sequenced in a study of long-term antiretroviral therapy in people with HIV. Sequencing used immunoSEQ v3.0 at survey level. TCRdb keeps only in-frame clones here, not all; method: immunoSEQ multiplex PCR. This table holds 15,000 to 20,000 clones, roughly 72% found once. Material: unsorted PBMCs, obtained 2.2 years after starting antiretroviral therapy. Receptor source: a man over 45 with HIV.

The chain combines TRBV7-9 with TRBJ2-3; tentatively, D is TRBD1 or TRBD2 (5 bases each). Germline V CDR1 and CDR2: SEHNR, FQNEAQ (reference sequence). The CDR3 is made up of 13 amino acids. V lost 5 bases and J lost 7, with 13 bases in between. CDR3 bases: TGTGCCAGCAGCGAAACGGGACCAAATACGCAGTATTTT. It is translated as CASSETGPNTQYF.

CDR3 loop: CASSLQGVGANVLTF. The CDR3 DNA reads TGTGCCAGCAGCCTACAGGGGGTTGGGGCCAACGTCCTGACTTTC. The chain is built from TRBV7-9 and TRBJ2-6, with 8 bases aligning to TRBD1. The ends lost 5 bases at V and 3 bases at J; junction bases unmatched: 3. The germline CDR1 and CDR2 sequences are SEHNR and FQNEAQ (reference sequence). This CDR3 is built from 15 residues.

The chain couples TRBV7-9 to TRBJ2-3; D is unclear. In germline, CDR1 is SEHNR, CDR2 FQNEAQ (reference sequence). The CDR3 extends over 12 amino acids. The germline V and J ends were trimmed by 4 bases and 6 bases, with 8 bases remaining between them. Here the CDR3 DNA reads TGTGCCAGCAGCTGGGATGAGGATACGCAGTATTTT. This codes for CASSWDEDTQYF.